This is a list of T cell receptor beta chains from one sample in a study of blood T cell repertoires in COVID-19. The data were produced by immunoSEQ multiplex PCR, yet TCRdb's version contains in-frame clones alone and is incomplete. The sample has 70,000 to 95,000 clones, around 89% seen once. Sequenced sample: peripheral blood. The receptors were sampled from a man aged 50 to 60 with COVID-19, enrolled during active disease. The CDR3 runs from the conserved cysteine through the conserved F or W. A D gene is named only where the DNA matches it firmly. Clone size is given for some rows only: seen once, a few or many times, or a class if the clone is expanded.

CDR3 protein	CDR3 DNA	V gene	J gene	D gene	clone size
CASSYSRETQYF	TGTGCCAGCAGTTACTCTCGGGAGACCCAGTACTTC	TRBV6-2/TRBV6-3	TRBJ2-5	NA	NA
CASSAGQRNTGELFF	TGTGCCAGCAGCGCGGGACAGCGAAACACCGGGGAGCTGTTTTTT	TRBV5-5	TRBJ2-2	NA	NA
CASSLRKLGGATTGELFF	TGTGCCAGCAGCCTCAGAAAGCTCGGGGGGGCAACGACCGGGGAGCTGTTTTTT	TRBV3-1/TRBV3-2	TRBJ2-2	TRBD2	NA
CASSPRTGGRQKLFF	TGTGCCAGCAGCCCTCGGACAGGGGGTCGACAAAAACTGTTTTTT	TRBV13	TRBJ1-4	TRBD1	NA
CASSLTVDRGRSGELFF	TGTGCCAGCAGCTTAACGGTCGACAGGGGAAGGTCCGGGGAGCTGTTTTTT	TRBV7-3	TRBJ2-2	TRBD1	NA
CASSKQGGLNNEQFF	TGTGCCAGCAGCAAACAGGGGGGGCTAAACAATGAGCAGTTCTTC	TRBV7-2	TRBJ2-1	NA	NA
CASSFGGGRFVGELFF	TGTGCCAGCAGCTTTGGCGGGGGCCGGTTTGTCGGGGAGCTGTTTTTT	TRBV5-8	TRBJ2-2	NA	NA
CASSLAGGNQETQYF	TGCGCCAGCAGCCTAGCGGGGGGCAACCAAGAGACCCAGTACTTC	TRBV10-2	TRBJ2-5	TRBD2	NA
CASSSPTRHIGQPQHF	TGTGCCAGCAGCTCACCCACCAGGCATATCGGTCAGCCCCAGCATTTT	TRBV6-2/TRBV6-3	TRBJ1-5	NA	NA
CASSLQGYNSPLHF	TGTGCCAGCAGCCTACAGGGTTATAATTCACCCCTCCACTTT	TRBV7-9	TRBJ1-6	NA	NA
CASSPTSSGDEQFF	TGTGCCAGCTCACCAACTTCTAGCGGCGATGAGCAGTTCTTC	TRBV18	TRBJ2-1	TRBD2	NA
CASSQGTGGAVYEQYF	TGCGCCAGCAGCCAAGGAACAGGGGGCGCAGTCTACGAGCAGTACTTC	TRBV4-1	TRBJ2-7	TRBD1	NA
CASSLDRGSGAYNEQFF	TGTGCCAGCAGCTTAGATAGGGGTAGCGGGGCTTACAATGAGCAGTTCTTC	TRBV11-3	TRBJ2-1	TRBD2	NA
CSVTRGTGGTDTQYF	TGCAGCGTTACAAGGGGGACAGGGGGCACAGATACGCAGTATTTT	TRBV29-1	TRBJ2-3	TRBD1	NA
CASSYPGTGILTF	TGTGCCAGCAGCTACCCCGGGACAGGGATCCTGACTTTC	TRBV7-2	TRBJ2-6	TRBD1	NA
CAWSPGTVGSPLHF	TGTGCCTGGAGCCCTGGGACAGTGGGCTCACCCCTCCACTTT	TRBV30	TRBJ1-6	TRBD1	NA
CASSPRSLAGAPDTQYF	TGTGCCAGCTCACCAAGAAGTCTAGCGGGGGCTCCAGATACGCAGTATTTT	TRBV18	TRBJ2-3	TRBD2	NA
CARSPDRGPSTDTQYF	TGTGCCAGAAGCCCGGACAGGGGGCCTAGCACAGATACGCAGTATTTT	TRBV5-3	TRBJ2-3	TRBD1	NA
CASSPKEVKGGNTIYF	TGCGCCAGCAGTCCCAAAGAGGTCAAGGGGGGAAACACCATATATTTT	TRBV23-1	TRBJ1-3	NA	NA
CASSKQGAQIAAFF	TGTGCCAGCAGCAAACAGGGGGCCCAAATAGCAGCTTTCTTT	TRBV5-4	TRBJ1-1	TRBD1	NA
CASSYSTDEAFF	TGTGCCAGCAGTTACTCTACAGATGAAGCTTTCTTT	TRBV6-2/TRBV6-3	TRBJ1-1	NA	NA
CASSFGGPDYNEQFF	TGTGCCAGCAGCTTTGGTGGCCCCGATTACAATGAGCAGTTCTTC	TRBV13	TRBJ2-1	NA	NA
CATSRDMADSPLHF	TGTGCCACCAGCAGAGATATGGCAGATTCACCCCTCCACTTT	TRBV15	TRBJ1-6	NA	NA
CASRQGPPTNEKLFF	TGTGCCAGCAGACAGGGCCCTCCAACTAATGAAAAACTGTTTTTT	TRBV6-6	TRBJ1-4	NA	NA
CASSAGLEVNYGYTF	TGTGCCAGCAGCGCCGGACTCGAGGTTAACTATGGCTACACCTTC	TRBV9	TRBJ1-2	NA	NA
CASSSPGQGAFGQFF	TGTGCCAGCAGTTCACCGGGACAGGGGGCCTTCGGGCAGTTCTTC	TRBV2	TRBJ2-1	TRBD1	NA
CASSLFRDLFF	TGTGCCAGCAGTTTATTCAGGGATCTGTTTTTT	TRBV12-3/TRBV12-4	TRBJ1-4	NA	NA
CASSLGPAHQPQHF	TGTGCCAGCAGTTTGGGGCCGGCCCATCAGCCCCAGCATTTT	TRBV28	TRBJ1-5	NA	NA
CASSHPPGRDSNQPQHF	TGCGCCAGCAGTCATCCCCCCGGCAGGGATAGCAATCAGCCCCAGCATTTT	TRBV23-1	TRBJ1-5	NA	NA
CASSPPLDRGNQPQHF	TGTGCCAGCAGCCCCCCCTTAGACAGGGGTAATCAGCCCCAGCATTTT	TRBV7-2	TRBJ1-5	TRBD1	NA
CASSSPGPSDEKLFF	TGCGCCAGCAGTTCCCCGGGTCCCTCGGATGAAAAACTGTTTTTT	TRBV23-1	TRBJ1-4	NA	NA
CAWSAGRGESPLHF	TGTGCCTGGAGTGCGGGGAGAGGAGAATCACCCCTCCACTTT	TRBV30	TRBJ1-6	NA	NA
CASSLGGLAGGEQFF	TGTGCCAGCAGCTTAGGGGGACTAGCGGGAGGTGAGCAGTTCTTC	TRBV7-2	TRBJ2-1	TRBD2	NA
CASSKGQGPGNTIYF	TGTGCCAGCAGCAAAGGACAGGGGCCTGGAAACACCATATATTTT	TRBV21-1	TRBJ1-3	NA	NA
CASSDRDRGKAFF	TGTGCCAGCAGTGACAGAGACAGGGGAAAAGCTTTCTTT	TRBV6-4	TRBJ1-1	TRBD1	NA
CASSPRWAGRTGELFF	TGTGCCAGCAGTCCAAGGTGGGCGGGTAGGACCGGGGAGCTGTTTTTT	TRBV3-1/TRBV3-2	TRBJ2-2	NA	NA
CASSLGQGSSNEQYF	TGCGCCAGCAGCTTGGGACAGGGGAGTTCTAACGAGCAGTACTTC	TRBV5-1	TRBJ2-7	TRBD1	NA
CASSFEYTGELFF	TGCGCCAGCAGCTTCGAGTACACCGGGGAGCTGTTTTTT	TRBV5-1	TRBJ2-2	NA	NA
CATSYSGGSRVTQYF	TGTGCCACCAGCTATAGCGGGGGGTCCAGGGTTACGCAGTATTTT	TRBV24-1	TRBJ2-3	TRBD2	NA
CAARTGLYQPQHF	TGTGCCGCACGGACAGGGTTATATCAGCCCCAGCATTTT	TRBV10-3	TRBJ1-5	TRBD1	NA
CASSLGVSGAAEQFF	TGTGCCAGCAGCTTAGGAGTTAGCGGGGCGGCGGAGCAGTTCTTC	TRBV7-8	TRBJ2-1	TRBD2	NA
CASSQGPWTIGNTIYF	TGCGCCAGCAGCCAAGGTCCTTGGACAATAGGAAACACCATATATTTT	TRBV4-1	TRBJ1-3	NA	NA
CASSPRDLSEQYF	TGTGCCAGCAGTCCCCGGGACTTAAGCGAGCAGTACTTC	TRBV12-3/TRBV12-4	TRBJ2-7	NA	NA
CASSVAQYGYTF	TGTGCCAGCAGCGTAGCCCAGTATGGCTACACCTTC	TRBV9	TRBJ1-2	NA	NA
CASSRQGGNEQFF	TGTGCCAGTAGTCGACAGGGGGGCAATGAGCAGTTCTTC	TRBV19	TRBJ2-1	TRBD1	NA
CASSDRDRGRQPQHF	TGCGCCAGCAGCGACCGGGACAGGGGGCGACAGCCCCAGCATTTT	TRBV10-2	TRBJ1-5	TRBD1	NA
CASSYSAVAKNIQYF	TGTGCCAGCAGTTACTCGGCGGTAGCCAAAAACATTCAGTACTTC	TRBV6-2/TRBV6-3	TRBJ2-4	NA	NA
CASSVTVPSEKLFF	TGTGCCAGCTCAGTGACAGTCCCCAGCGAAAAACTGTTTTTT	TRBV18	TRBJ1-4	NA	NA
CASSSRTEGNYGYTF	TGCGCCAGCAGCTCAAGGACAGAAGGCAACTATGGCTACACCTTC	TRBV5-1	TRBJ1-2	NA	NA
CASSRFPGQGTSGNTIYF	TGTGCCAGCAGCCGCTTTCCGGGACAGGGAACCTCTGGAAACACCATATATTTT	TRBV11-2	TRBJ1-3	TRBD1	few
CATSIDSSNQPQHF	TGTGCCACCAGCATCGACAGTAGCAATCAGCCCCAGCATTTT	TRBV15	TRBJ1-5	NA	NA
CASTPGAGDQETQYF	TGTGCCAGCACCCCGGGAGCGGGGGACCAAGAGACCCAGTACTTC	TRBV6-2/TRBV6-3	TRBJ2-5	TRBD2	NA
CASSLATRGGLTGELFF	TGTGCCAGCAGCCTCGCCACGAGGGGGGGACTCACCGGGGAGCTGTTTTTT	TRBV7-6	TRBJ2-2	NA	NA
CASSLGGRGEQFF	TGCGCCAGCAGCTTGGGGGGAAGGGGCGAGCAGTTCTTC	TRBV5-1	TRBJ2-1	NA	NA